The entry below gives a single T cell receptor (beta chain) sequence along with its context. Its antigen is currently not known. No base-level quality is on record; no much larger clone is a single base apart. The CDR3 regions of human TCRbeta chains were analyzed by immunosequencing. For the original study's pipeline: Repertoire TCRs were checked for matches against a reference library of SARS-CoV-2-specific TCRs that had been generated using the MIRA antigen-specificity platform. Breadth was defined as the fraction of unique TCRs that were SARS-CoV-2-associated, and depth was defined as the fraction of total T cells that were SARS-CoV-2-associated. Using the MIRA data, each spike-specific TCR was mapped to the spike region that the TCR reacts to and placed in a CD4 or CD8 class. Log10-transformed breadth and depth values were compared by one-way ANOVA with Sidak's multiple comparisons tests. The source is immuneACCESS, and TCRdb retained only in-frame sequences with V and J called. Part of the clones is not carried over; for the studies checked, unresolved V genes explain less than half of this, and the remainder is unexplained. For V, J and clone size, that table is used; D and trimming come from the DNA. The sample table contains approximately 91,000 clones; only one count was recorded for 75% to 95% of them. The ten largest clones capture 28% of the sample.

The meaning of the sample's time point label: about 28 days (+/-7) after the second vaccine dose. AZD1222 recipients given second doses at about 4 weeks or at about 12 weeks were pooled, since spike-specific TCR depth and breadth were not found to differ between the two schedules. Vaccinee samples came from UK trials COV001 and COV002, including a single-blind randomized controlled phase 2/3 trial of AZD1222 (ChAdOx1 nCoV-19) in healthy adults. Trial participant PBMC samples were collected at day 0 and day 28 after the second dose for TCRbeta chain sequencing. This sample was included in a study of T cell responses to AZD1222 COVID-19 vaccine (dated by TCRdb to the early 2020s). Some background on the complete study: TCR sequencing covered some 250 trial participants: approximately 200 given two doses of AZD1222 and approximately 25 given two doses of MenACWY control vaccine. Trial participants were enrolled by age into 18-55, 56-69 and 70-plus year subgroups, with roughly 160, 29 and 62 TCR-sequenced participants respectively. The paper as a whole reports these results and caveats: No day 14 peak-response samples were available, so repertoires were characterized only after the peak T cell response. The whole spike protein was spanned by vaccine-associated CD4 TCRs, and dominant responses were seen in regions 160-218 and 743-854. Most participants were white British and females outnumbered males, and the authors suggested that clonal diversity may have been underestimated. Nearly half of unique spike-specific TCRs reportedly recognized epitopes outside regions mutated in the B.1.351 and B.1.1.7 variants. Only a handful of AZD1222 recipients were SARS-CoV-2 seropositive at baseline, limiting conclusions about previously exposed vaccinees. The 56-69-year group was small, and its depth increase did not reach significance, likely because of low power. After two AZD1222 doses, both the breadth and the depth of spike-specific TCRs were significantly higher than at day 0 and than in MenACWY recipients.

Trimming leaves V shorter by 3 bases and J shorter by 4 bases, with the junction holding 9 bases beyond the gene matches. The germline V gene (reference sequence) specifies MNHEY as CDR1 and SMNVEV as CDR2. The cysteine opens and the phenylalanine closes a CDR3 of 16 amino acids. CDR3 DNA only is kept here, 48 bases in frame from base 1. This sequence was found in an adult who received the AZD1222 COVID-19 vaccine. The sample in question was peripheral blood, obtained 28 days after the second AZD1222 dose. The rearrangement combines TRBV27 with TRBJ2-3; 8 central nucleotides agree with TRBD2. Here is the DNA: TGTGCCAGCAGTTTCTCCCCCTCGGGAGGGGCAGATACGCAGTATTTT. Translated, it reads CASSFSPSGGADTQYF.